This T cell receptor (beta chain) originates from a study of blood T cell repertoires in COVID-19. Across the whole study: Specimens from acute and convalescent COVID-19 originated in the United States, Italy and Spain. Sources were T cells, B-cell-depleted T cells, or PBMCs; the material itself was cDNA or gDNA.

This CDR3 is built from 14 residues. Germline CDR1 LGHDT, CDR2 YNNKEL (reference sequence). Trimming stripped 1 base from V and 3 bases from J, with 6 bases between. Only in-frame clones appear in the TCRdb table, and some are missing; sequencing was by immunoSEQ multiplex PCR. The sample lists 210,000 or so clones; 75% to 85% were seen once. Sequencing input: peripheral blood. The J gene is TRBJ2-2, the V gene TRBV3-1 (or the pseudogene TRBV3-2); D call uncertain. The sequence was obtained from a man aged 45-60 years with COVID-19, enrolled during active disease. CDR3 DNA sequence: TGTGCCAGCAGCCAAGTGGCTTACACCGGGGAGCTGTTTTTT. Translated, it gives CASSQVAYTGELFF.